These 23 T cell receptor beta chains were sequenced from one sample in a study of tumor-infiltrating lymphocytes in primary liver carcinoma. The authors made TCR beta cDNA from approximately 500 ng total RNA with a constant-region primer. TCR beta libraries came from three nested multiplex PCR rounds using slightly modified ARM-PCR. Use of TRBV1-TRBV30 forward primers with a C-beta reverse primer characterized the first two PCR rounds, which lasted approximately 11 cycles each. In TCRdb, the multiplex PCR reads were re-called with MiXCR into one record per CDR3 protein. The sample holds roughly 100,000 distinct CDR3 sequences, around 73% seen once. Co-extracted RNA and DNA came from approximately 20-30 mg of unsorted bulk tissue. Sequencing was carried out using liver tumor tissue from sampling region 2. Sample subset: tumor region T2, inferior pole. All receptors come from a woman aged 55-69 years with primary liver carcinoma and hepatitis B virus infection.

This clonotype turned up a few times. No conserved phenylalanine or tryptophan is present at the end of the CDR3, so a read error is the likely explanation. The chain is built from TRBV6-1 and TRBJ2-7; tentatively, D is TRBD2 (5 bases). Trimming removed 1 base from V and 7 bases from J, with 20 bases in between. CDR3 size: 16 residues. Germline CDR1 and CDR2: MNHNS and SASEGT. The CDR3 nucleotides are TGTGCCAGCAGTGAAGAGGGAAGTTCCACATGGGAGGAGCAGTACTCC. The encoded protein is CASSEEGSSTWEEQYS.

This clonotype was detected ten times or more. The chain combines TRBV6-1 with TRBJ1-1; TRBD1 matches 7 bases. Trimming cost V 6 bases and J 1 base; bases outside gene matches: 8. The germline V gene encodes CDR1 MNHNS and CDR2 SASEGT. The CDR3 loop spans 15 amino acids. The CDR3 coding sequence is TGTGCCAGCAGCGATTACAGGGGTCCGAACACTGAAGCTTTCTTT. It yields the protein CASSDYRGPNTEAFF.

This clonotype was recorded many times. The V and J genes are TRBV10-3 and TRBJ2-2; the D gene is possibly TRBD2 (6 bases). The ends were cut back, 11 bases at V and 3 bases at J, with 19 bases in the middle. From germline, CDR1 is ENHRY and CDR2 SYGVKD. The CDR3 length is 15 residues. CDR3 residues: CAPLRGRQDTGELFF. The CDR3 coding sequence is TGTGCCCCCCTTCGAGGGAGGCAGGACACCGGGGAGCTGTTTTTT.

The chain uses TRBV11-2 and TRBJ2-1; no definite D call. Germline V gene sequence: CDR1 SGHAT, CDR2 FQNNGV. The CDR3 covers 15 residues. The CDR3 reads CVGSLARQPGNEQFF. The CDR3 coding sequence is TGTGTCGGCAGCTTAGCTCGCCAGCCCGGCAATGAGCAGTTCTTC.

The chain carries TRBV11-2 and TRBJ2-5; D may be TRBD1 (5 bases). Trimming pared 5 bases from V and 5 bases from J, leaving 21 bases between. Germline-derived CDR1 and CDR2 are SGHAT and FQNNGV. This CDR3 has 16 residues. CDR3 sequence (DNA): TGTGCCAGCAGCCGCTGGTGGACAAACCAACGCGAGACCCAGTACTTC. Protein sequence: CASSRWWTNQRETQYF.

The chain carries TRBV28 and TRBJ2-7, with D possibly being TRBD1 or TRBD2 (5 bases each). The CDR3 sequence is 13 residues long. Germline-derived CDR1 and CDR2 are MDHEN and SYDVKM. The CDR3 coding sequence is TGTGCTTGCAGGGCGCCACTAGTCTACGAGCAGTACTTC. Amino acid sequence: CACRAPLVYEQYF.

The chain joins TRBV28 to TRBJ2-7; D may match TRBD1 or TRBD2 (5 bases each). The CDR3 length is 16 residues. Germline V CDR1 and CDR2: MDHEN, SYDVKM. The V gene lost 7 bases and the J gene lost 5 bases, with 24 bases spanning the gap. CDR3 DNA sequence: TGTGCCAGCATCCCCCTCGGGGAGAGGGGTCTACACGAGCAGTACTTC. Translating it yields CASIPLGERGLHEQYF.

In this sample, this clonotype turned up many times. The chain carries TRBV6-1 and TRBJ2-6, with no clear D. The CDR3 sequence is 15 residues long. V was cut by 1 base and J by 0 bases, with 4 bases left in between. Per germline, CDR1 MNHNS and CDR2 SASEGT. Here the CDR3 DNA reads TGTGCCAGCAGTGAAGGCTTCTCTGGGGCCAACGTCCTGACTTTC. Amino acids: CASSEGFSGANVLTF.

In its sample, this clonotype was seen a few times. A clone one base away is much larger, so this may be a read error. CDR3 in amino acids: CASSPDGYTDAFF. CDR3 DNA sequence: TGTGCCAGCAGCCCAGACGGTTACACTGATGCTTTCTTT. The rearrangement links TRBV7-9 to TRBJ1-1; D uncertain. This CDR3 has 13 residues. CDR1 is SEHNR, CDR2 FQNEAQ, per germline (reference sequence).

This clonotype was observed a few times. The V call is TRBV28, the J call TRBJ2-3, with 8 bases aligning to TRBD2. This CDR3 spans 14 amino acids. V trimming: 2 bases; J trimming: 4 bases; junction bases outside the gene matches: 2. Germline V gene sequence: CDR1 MDHEN, CDR2 SYDVKM. CDR3 in amino acids: CASSLVREADTQYF. The CDR3 DNA follows: TGTGCCAGCAGTTTAGTGCGGGAGGCAGATACGCAGTATTTT.

Ten or more counts support this clonotype. This sequence joins TRBV5-5 and TRBJ2-1; TRBD2 might be the D (6 bases). Between the trimmed V and J ends, which lost 1 base and 6 bases, there was a span of 14 bases. The CDR3 covers 15 residues. Germline-derived CDR1 and CDR2 are SGHKS and YYEKEE (reference sequence). CDR3 protein: CASSLRGAETNEQFF. CDR3 nucleotide sequence: TGTGCCAGCAGCTTGCGCGGGGCTGAAACCAATGAGCAGTTCTTC.

A word on this clonotype: A much more abundant neighbour one base away suggests this may be a read error. This rearrangement joins TRBV30 to TRBJ1-6; no definite D call. Trimming took off 0 bases at V and 3 bases at J, with 9 bases between the two ends. Germline V gene lookup returns CDR1 GTSNPN and CDR2 SVGIG (reference sequence). The CDR3 length is 15 residues. CDR3 loop: CAWSVRGLYNSPLHF. CDR3 nucleotide sequence: TGTGCCTGGAGTGTACGTGGCCTCTATAATTCACCCCTCCACTTT.

This clonotype was recorded at least ten times. The chain combines TRBV12-3 or TRBV12-4 with TRBJ1-4, with D perhaps TRBD1 (6 bases). Trimming shortened V by 2 bases and J by 8 bases, and 15 bases separated the two germline ends. This CDR3 region has 15 residues. CDR3 DNA: TGTGCCAGCAGTTTACAGGGACAAATGGGGGAAAAACTGTTTTTT. This codes for CASSLQGQMGEKLFF.

The chain links TRBV11-3 to TRBJ2-1, with 15 bases that match TRBD2. Per germline, CDR1 SGHNT and CDR2 YENEEA. The CDR3 is 19 amino acids. Germline trimming cut 5 bases from V and 10 bases from J; bases unmatched to any gene: 18. This CDR3 reads CASSVEQGGLAGGFKEQFF. Here the CDR3 DNA reads TGTGCCAGCAGCGTCGAACAGGGGGGACTAGCGGGAGGATTCAAAGAGCAGTTCTTC.

Note on this clonotype: One end of the junction is discordant with germline, which a read error may explain. The chain recombines TRBV11-2 with TRBJ2-2; TRBD2 matches at 7 bases. CDR1 is SGHAT and CDR2 is FQNNGV in the germline V gene. The CDR3 contains 13 residues. This chain's CDR3 is CDSSLDRTRELLF. The CDR3 region has the DNA TGTGACAGCAGCTTAGATAGGACTAGGGAGCTGTTGTTT.

This clonotype was observed at least ten times. The J gene is TRBJ2-5, the V gene TRBV5-1; 7 bases line up with TRBD1. V gave up 0 bases and J gave up 5 bases; unmatched junction bases: 4. CDR3 length equals 14 residues. Looked up from germline, CDR1 is SGHRS and CDR2 is YFSETQ. The CDR3 DNA is TGCGCCAGCAGCTTGGGAGGGGGCACGGAGACCCAGTACTTC. Protein sequence: CASSLGGGTETQYF.

The chain recombines TRBV11-3 with TRBJ2-4, with a possible D match to TRBD1 (6 bases). Germline CDR1 is SGHNT and CDR2 is YENEEA. The CDR3 totals 16 residues. V was cut by 5 bases and J by 1 base, with 15 bases left in between. Here the CDR3 reads CASSTRTELAKNIQYF. CDR3 nucleotide sequence: TGTGCCAGCAGCACTCGGACAGAGCTGGCCAAAAACATTCAGTACTTC.

The J gene is TRBJ2-7, the V gene TRBV28, with 8 bases fitting TRBD2. Germline CDR1 and CDR2: MDHEN and SYDVKM. V trimming: 8 bases; J trimming: 7 bases; junction bases outside the gene matches: 7. The CDR3 has 12 residues. CDR3 in DNA: TGTGCCAGCTTCGGGAGGGGAAGAGAGCAGTACTTC. It yields the protein CASFGRGREQYF.

This clonotype has more than one count but fewer than ten. This may be a read error, as it is one base from a much larger clone. J is TRBJ2-5 and V is TRBV29-1; the D call may be TRBD1 or TRBD2 (5 bases each). Germline CDR1 and CDR2: SQVTM and ANQGSEA. V was shortened by 6 bases and J by 2 bases, with 22 bases between the two germline ends. The length of the CDR3 is 16 residues. CDR3 DNA sequence: TGCAGCGTCAATAATCCGGGGAGCGGACATCAAGAGACCCAGTACTTC. This codes for CSVNNPGSGHQETQYF.

Concerning this clonotype itself: A much more abundant neighbour one base away suggests this may be a read error. The chain couples TRBV6-1 to TRBJ2-1; D may be TRBD2 (6 bases). CDR3 length equals 14 residues. CDR1 is MNHNS and CDR2 is SASEGT in the germline V gene. V was shortened by 5 bases and J by 9 bases, with 17 bases between the two germline ends. DNA for the CDR3: TGTGCCAGCAGTACTCAGGAGGGCCTAGGTGAGCAGTTCTTC. This gives the protein CASSTQEGLGEQFF.

Notes on this clonotype: Being one base from a much bigger clone, this may be a read error. The chain couples TRBV23-1 to TRBJ2-1, with D perhaps matching TRBD1 or TRBD2 (5 bases each). TRBV23-1 has ORF status, its function being uncertain. V gave up 1 base and J gave up 2 bases, with 21 bases separating them. The CDR3 is made up of 19 amino acids. CDR3 in amino acids: CASSQLLTVPVGAYNEQFF. CDR3 nucleotide sequence: TGCGCCAGCAGTCAATTGTTGACAGTCCCCGTGGGGGCCTACAATGAGCAGTTCTTC.

This clonotype occurred many times. This rearrangement joins TRBV6-2 or TRBV6-3 to TRBJ2-7; D unresolved. Germline assignment: CDR1 MNHEY and CDR2 SVGEGT. The CDR3 contains 15 residues. The V end lost 5 bases, the J end lost 1 base, and 15 bases lay between the germline ends. The CDR3 sequence is CASSPVGFQSYEQYF. CDR3 sequence (DNA): TGTGCCAGCAGTCCCGTGGGGTTCCAATCCTACGAGCAGTACTTC.

J is TRBJ2-7 and V is TRBV5-4, with 7 bases identical to TRBD1. This CDR3 is 13 amino acids long. CDR1 is SGHNT and CDR2 is YYREEE in the germline V gene (reference sequence). The V and J ends lost 4 bases and 4 bases, in that order; junction bases with no gene match: 5. The CDR3 coding sequence is TGTGCCAGCAGCCACAGGGGCAGATACGAGCAGTACTTC. Encoded protein: CASSHRGRYEQYF.